Presented here are 7 T cell receptor beta chains from one specimen sequenced in a study of blood T cell repertoires in COVID-19. Generated by immunoSEQ multiplex PCR, the TCRdb table keeps only in-frame clones and is missing some. Seen here are about 150,000 clones, roughly 80% observed once, and the top ten hold 11% to 15%. Source material: peripheral blood. The receptors derive from a woman older than 75 with acute or convalescent COVID-19.

The V and J genes are TRBV28 and TRBJ2-1, with 8 bases matching TRBD2. J was trimmed by 7 bases and V by 3 bases; bases with no gene match: 5. The CDR3 totals 14 residues. The germline V gene has CDR1 MDHEN and CDR2 SYDVKM. The CDR3 DNA follows: TGTGCCAGCAGTTTGGGACTAGTGGGGAATGAGCAGTTCTTC. Translation: CASSLGLVGNEQFF.

The rearrangement links TRBV7-2 to TRBJ1-1, with 8 bases matching TRBD1. The J segment lost 4 bases and the V segment lost 6 bases, leaving 7 bases of the junction unmatched. CDR3 length equals 14 residues. The germline V gene has CDR1 SGHTA and CDR2 FQGNSA. CDR3 DNA: TGTGCCAGCAGGGCACAGGGGGTCAGCACTGAAGCTTTCTTT. This translates into CASRAQGVSTEAFF.

This clone was seen only once. This sequence joins TRBV7-2 and TRBJ2-1, with TRBD1 as a possible D gene (5 bases). The germline V gene encodes CDR1 SGHTA and CDR2 FQGNSA. The CDR3 loop spans 14 amino acids. Trimming left V 4 bases short and J 8 bases short, with 15 bases between. Here the CDR3 DNA reads TGTGCCAGCAGCTGGACGGCAGGGATTTATGAGCAGTTCTTC. It yields the protein CASSWTAGIYEQFF.

CDR3 sequence (DNA): TGTGCCAGCAACGGACAGACAGCCTCTTCCTACGAGCAGTACTTC. Its translation is CASNGQTASSYEQYF. V and J are TRBV28 and TRBJ2-7; TRBD1 might be the D (6 bases). The CDR3 contains 15 residues. Germline CDR1 is MDHEN and CDR2 is SYDVKM. V dropped 7 bases and J dropped 1 base, with 17 bases sitting between them.

The chain combines TRBV28 with TRBJ1-3; D is possibly TRBD1 (6 bases). V was shortened by 6 bases and J by 8 bases, with 20 bases between the two germline ends. Germline values: CDR1 MDHEN, CDR2 SYDVKM. This CDR3 has 15 amino acids. In DNA, the CDR3 is TGTGCCAGCAGCCCGCCCTCAGGGGCCGGAGACACCATATATTTT. It translates to CASSPPSGAGDTIYF.

The J gene is TRBJ1-1, the V gene TRBV5-1; maybe TRBD1 (6 bases). Germline V CDR1 and CDR2: SGHRS, YFSETQ. V was pared by 0 bases and J by 0 bases, with 15 bases between. The CDR3 is 17 residues long. The CDR3 spells CASSLASAGAMNTEAFF. DNA for the CDR3: TGCGCCAGCAGCTTGGCCTCGGCGGGGGCCATGAACACTGAAGCTTTCTTT.

This chain connects TRBV6-5 to TRBJ1-2; TRBD1 matches 8 bases. This CDR3 region has 14 residues. After removal of 4 bases from V and 3 bases from J, the junction contained 4 bases not matched to a gene. Germline values: CDR1 MNHEY, CDR2 SVGAGI. The CDR3 here is CASSSATGDYGYTF. In DNA, the CDR3 is TGTGCCAGCAGTTCCGCGACAGGGGACTATGGCTACACCTTC.